The present TCR beta chain was sequenced within a study of T cells after yellow fever vaccination. Whole-study findings and limits: Researchers noted that a small share of clonotypes showed up in both CD4 and CD8 compartments. The study noted that FACS-sorted repertoires could contain abundant clonotypes contaminating from the bulk population. Most clones from primary vaccination resurfaced after the booster (about 95% CD4, 88% CD8).

TCRdb reprocessed the 5' RACE reads with MiXCR, giving one entry per CDR3 protein. The table records nearly 550,000 distinct CDR3 sequences, roughly a fifth of them present only once. This clonotype has only a few counts. Its specificity is not known. The sequences come from PBMCs, collected 15 days after the yellow fever booster vaccination. The clonotype originates from a man in his thirties or forties who received the YFV17D yellow fever vaccine.

CDR3 DNA: TGTGCCAGCAGTTCACCAGTGGGGGGAGAGACCCAGTACTTC. As protein: CASSSPVGGETQYF. This chain uses TRBV28 with TRBJ2-5, with D possibly being TRBD2 (6 bases). Germline loops: CDR1 MDHEN, CDR2 SYDVKM. The CDR3 totals 14 residues. V was pared by 4 bases and J by 4 bases, with 13 bases between.